This TCR beta chain was retrieved from a study of PD-1 blockade in classical Hodgkin lymphoma. Generated by immunoSEQ multiplex PCR, the TCRdb table keeps only in-frame clones and is missing some. This sample carries under 70,000 clones, 70% to 90% of them seen once, and the ten largest clones take approximately 12%. Of note for this clone: Its target is unknown.

CDR1 and CDR2 from the germline V gene are LNHNV and YYDKDF (reference sequence). The length of the CDR3 is 15 residues. Trimming cost V 6 bases and J 3 bases, with 15 bases left between them. Relapse after autologous stem cell transplantation occurred in every patient, and brentuximab vedotin exposure varied. General study findings and limits: Healthy donors were reported to have higher baseline TCR diversity than newly diagnosed patients.

The source was peripheral blood mononuclear cells (PBMCs), collected at baseline. The rearrangement joins TRBV15 to TRBJ2-1; D remains unclear. This clonotype was obtained from a human donor with classical Hodgkin lymphoma. CDR3 region: CATRPRVANYNEQFF. Written as DNA, the CDR3 is TGTGCCACCAGGCCCCGTGTGGCTAACTACAATGAGCAGTTCTTC.